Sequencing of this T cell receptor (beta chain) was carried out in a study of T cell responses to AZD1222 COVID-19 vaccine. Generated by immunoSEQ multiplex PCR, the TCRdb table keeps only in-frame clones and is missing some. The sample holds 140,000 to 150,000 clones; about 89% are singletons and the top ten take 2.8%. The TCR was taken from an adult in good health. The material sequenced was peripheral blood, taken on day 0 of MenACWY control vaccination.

CDR3 sequence reads: CAWSGVNQPQHF. DNA of the CDR3: TGTGCCTGGAGTGGGGTGAATCAGCCCCAGCATTTT. This chain connects TRBV30 to TRBJ1-5; the D is unclear. V gave up 1 base and J gave up 4 bases, with 5 bases separating them. The CDR3 length is 12 residues. Germline-derived CDR1 and CDR2 are GTSNPN and SVGIG (reference sequence).